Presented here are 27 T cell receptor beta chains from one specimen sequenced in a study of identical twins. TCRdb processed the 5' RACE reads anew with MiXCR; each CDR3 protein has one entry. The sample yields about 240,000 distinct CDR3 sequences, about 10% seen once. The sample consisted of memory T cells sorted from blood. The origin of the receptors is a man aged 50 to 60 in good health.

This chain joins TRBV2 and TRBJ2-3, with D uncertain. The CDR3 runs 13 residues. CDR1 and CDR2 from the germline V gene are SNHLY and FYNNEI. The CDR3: CAVETYSTDTQYF. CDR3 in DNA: TGTGCAGTAGAGACCTATAGCACAGATACGCAGTATTTT.

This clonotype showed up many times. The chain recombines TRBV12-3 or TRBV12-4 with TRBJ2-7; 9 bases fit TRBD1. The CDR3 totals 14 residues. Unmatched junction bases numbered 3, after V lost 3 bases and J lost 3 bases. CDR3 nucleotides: TGTGCCAGCAGTTTCAGGACAGGGGACTACGAGCAGTACTTC. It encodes CASSFRTGDYEQYF.

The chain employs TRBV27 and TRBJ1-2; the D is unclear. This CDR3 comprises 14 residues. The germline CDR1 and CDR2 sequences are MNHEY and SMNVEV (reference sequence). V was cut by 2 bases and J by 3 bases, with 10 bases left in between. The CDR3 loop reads CASSLGPAYYGYTF. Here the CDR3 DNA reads TGTGCCAGCAGTTTAGGGCCAGCATACTATGGCTACACCTTC.

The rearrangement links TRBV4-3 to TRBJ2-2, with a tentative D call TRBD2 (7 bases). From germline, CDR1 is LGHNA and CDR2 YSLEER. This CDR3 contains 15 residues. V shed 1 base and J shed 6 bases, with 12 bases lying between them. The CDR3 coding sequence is TGCGCCAGCAGCCAAGTTGGGGGGGGCTCCGGGGAGCTGTTTTTT. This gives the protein CASSQVGGGSGELFF.

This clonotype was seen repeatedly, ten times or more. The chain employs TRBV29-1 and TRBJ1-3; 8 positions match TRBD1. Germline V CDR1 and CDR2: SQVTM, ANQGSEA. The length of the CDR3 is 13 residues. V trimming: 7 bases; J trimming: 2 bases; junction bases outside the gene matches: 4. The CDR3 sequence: CSAAGQAGNTIYF. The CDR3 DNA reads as TGCAGCGCGGCGGGACAGGCTGGAAACACCATATATTTT.

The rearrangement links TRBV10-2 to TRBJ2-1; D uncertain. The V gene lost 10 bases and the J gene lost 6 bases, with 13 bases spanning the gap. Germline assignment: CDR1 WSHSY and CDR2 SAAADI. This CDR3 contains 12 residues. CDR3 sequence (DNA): TGCGCCACCGCCCGGATGGGCAATGAGCAGTTCTTC. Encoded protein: CATARMGNEQFF.

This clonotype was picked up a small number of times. CDR3 protein: CASSEAGQGASYEQYF. The CDR3, as DNA: TGTGCCAGCAGTGAAGCAGGACAGGGGGCCTCCTACGAGCAGTACTTC. The V and J genes are TRBV6-1 and TRBJ2-7; TRBD1 matches 11 bases. The V segment lost 0 bases and the J segment 0 bases; nucleotides outside the gene matches: 1. Germline V lookup: CDR1 MNHNS, CDR2 SASEGT. The length of the CDR3 is 16 residues.

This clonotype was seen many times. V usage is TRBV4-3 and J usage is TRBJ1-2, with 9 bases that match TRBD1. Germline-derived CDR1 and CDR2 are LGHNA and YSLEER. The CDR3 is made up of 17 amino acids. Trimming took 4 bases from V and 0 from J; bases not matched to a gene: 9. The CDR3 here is CASSRLGQGSANYGYTF. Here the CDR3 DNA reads TGCGCCAGCAGCCGATTGGGACAGGGATCCGCTAACTATGGCTACACCTTC.

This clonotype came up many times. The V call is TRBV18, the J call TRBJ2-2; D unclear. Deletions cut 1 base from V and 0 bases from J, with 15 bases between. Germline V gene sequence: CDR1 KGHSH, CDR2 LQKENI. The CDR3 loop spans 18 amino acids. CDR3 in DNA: TGTGCCAGCTCACCACGAACCATTACAGAAGCGAACACCGGGGAGCTGTTTTTT. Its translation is CASSPRTITEANTGELFF.

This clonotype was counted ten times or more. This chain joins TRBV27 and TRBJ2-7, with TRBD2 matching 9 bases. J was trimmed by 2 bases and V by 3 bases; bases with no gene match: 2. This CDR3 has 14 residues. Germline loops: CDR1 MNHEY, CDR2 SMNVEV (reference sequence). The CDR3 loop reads CASSFGGRAYEQYF. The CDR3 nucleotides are TGTGCCAGCAGTTTCGGCGGGAGGGCCTACGAGCAGTACTTC.

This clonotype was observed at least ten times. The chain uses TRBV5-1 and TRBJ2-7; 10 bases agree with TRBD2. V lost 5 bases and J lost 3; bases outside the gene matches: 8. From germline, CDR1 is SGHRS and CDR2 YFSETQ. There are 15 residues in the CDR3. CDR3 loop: CASSLTSGPVYEQYF. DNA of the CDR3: TGCGCCAGCAGTTTGACTAGCGGGCCAGTCTACGAGCAGTACTTC.

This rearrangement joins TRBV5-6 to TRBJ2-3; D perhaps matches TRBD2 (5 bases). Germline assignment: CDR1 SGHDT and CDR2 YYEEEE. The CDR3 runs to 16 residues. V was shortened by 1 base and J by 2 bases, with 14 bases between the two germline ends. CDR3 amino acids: CASSLLLLANTDTQYF. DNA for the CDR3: TGTGCCAGCAGCTTGTTACTGCTAGCAAACACAGATACGCAGTATTTT.

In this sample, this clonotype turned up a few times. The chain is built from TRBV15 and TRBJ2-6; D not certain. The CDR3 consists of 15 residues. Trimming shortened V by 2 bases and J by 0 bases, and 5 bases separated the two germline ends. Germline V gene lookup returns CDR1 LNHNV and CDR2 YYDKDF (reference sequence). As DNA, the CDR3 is TGTGCCACCAGCAGACTAAACTCTGGGGCCAACGTCCTGACTTTC. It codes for CATSRLNSGANVLTF.

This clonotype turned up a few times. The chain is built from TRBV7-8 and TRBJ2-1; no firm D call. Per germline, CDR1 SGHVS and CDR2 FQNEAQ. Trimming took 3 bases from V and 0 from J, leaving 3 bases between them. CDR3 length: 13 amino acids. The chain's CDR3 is CASSFRSYNEQFF. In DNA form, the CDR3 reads TGTGCCAGCAGCTTTCGCTCCTACAATGAGCAGTTCTTC.

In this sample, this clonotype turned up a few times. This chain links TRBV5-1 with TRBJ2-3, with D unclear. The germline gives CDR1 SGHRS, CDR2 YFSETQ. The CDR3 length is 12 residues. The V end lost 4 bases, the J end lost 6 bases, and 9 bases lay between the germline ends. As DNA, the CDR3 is TGCGCCAGCAGCGGCCAAGGGGATACGCAGTATTTT. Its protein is CASSGQGDTQYF.

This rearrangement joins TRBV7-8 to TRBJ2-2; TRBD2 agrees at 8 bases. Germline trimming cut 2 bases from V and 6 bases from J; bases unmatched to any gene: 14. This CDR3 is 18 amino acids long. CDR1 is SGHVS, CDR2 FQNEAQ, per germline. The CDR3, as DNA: TGTGCCAGCAGCTTAATGGTTCCCGGGGGGGATATGGCCGGGGAGCTGTTTTTT. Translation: CASSLMVPGGDMAGELFF.

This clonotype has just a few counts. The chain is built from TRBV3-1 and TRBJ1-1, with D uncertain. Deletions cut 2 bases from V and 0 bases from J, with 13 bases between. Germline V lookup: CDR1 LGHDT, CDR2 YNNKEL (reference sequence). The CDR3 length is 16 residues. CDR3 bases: TGTGCCAGCAGCCAATCGGGTCTACACCTGAACACTGAAGCTTTCTTT. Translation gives CASSQSGLHLNTEAFF.

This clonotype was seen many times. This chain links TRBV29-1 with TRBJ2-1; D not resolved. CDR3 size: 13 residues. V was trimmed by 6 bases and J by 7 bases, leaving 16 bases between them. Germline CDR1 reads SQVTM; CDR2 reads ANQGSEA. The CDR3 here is CSVRELLGNEQFF. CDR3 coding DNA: TGCAGCGTGCGCGAGCTTCTCGGTAATGAGCAGTTCTTC.

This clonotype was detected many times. CDR3: CASSLAREVWYNEQFF. In DNA form, the CDR3 reads TGTGCCAGCAGCTTGGCCCGGGAGGTGTGGTACAATGAGCAGTTCTTC. The chain combines TRBV5-6 with TRBJ2-1; 7 bases are a match to TRBD2. With V trimmed by 0 bases and J by 4 bases, 7 bases remained unmatched. Germline V gene lookup returns CDR1 SGHDT and CDR2 YYEEEE. This CDR3 comprises 16 residues.

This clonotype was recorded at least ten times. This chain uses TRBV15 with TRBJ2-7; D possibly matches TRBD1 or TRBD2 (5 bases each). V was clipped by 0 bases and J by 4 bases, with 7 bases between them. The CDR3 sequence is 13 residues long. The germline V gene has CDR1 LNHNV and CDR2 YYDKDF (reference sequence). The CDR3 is CATSRDEGYEQYF. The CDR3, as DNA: TGTGCCACCAGCAGAGATGAGGGGTACGAGCAGTACTTC.

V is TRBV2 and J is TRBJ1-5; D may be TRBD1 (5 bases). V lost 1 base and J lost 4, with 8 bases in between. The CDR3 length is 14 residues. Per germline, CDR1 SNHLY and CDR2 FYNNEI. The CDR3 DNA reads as TGTGCCAGCAGTGAAGATTGGGGGAATCAGCCCCAGCATTTT. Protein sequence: CASSEDWGNQPQHF.

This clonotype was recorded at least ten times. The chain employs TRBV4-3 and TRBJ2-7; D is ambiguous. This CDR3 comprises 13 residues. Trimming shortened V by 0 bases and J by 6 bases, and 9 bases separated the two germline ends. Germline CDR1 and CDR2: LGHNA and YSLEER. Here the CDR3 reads CASSQDYESEQYF. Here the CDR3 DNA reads TGCGCCAGCAGCCAAGATTACGAGTCCGAGCAGTACTTC.

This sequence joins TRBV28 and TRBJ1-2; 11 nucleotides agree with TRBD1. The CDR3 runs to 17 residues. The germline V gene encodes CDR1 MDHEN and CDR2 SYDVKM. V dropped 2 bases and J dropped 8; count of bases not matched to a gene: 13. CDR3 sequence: CASSLTTGTGGLLGYTF. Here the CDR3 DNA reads TGTGCCAGCAGTTTAACTACCGGGACAGGGGGGTTACTGGGCTACACCTTC.

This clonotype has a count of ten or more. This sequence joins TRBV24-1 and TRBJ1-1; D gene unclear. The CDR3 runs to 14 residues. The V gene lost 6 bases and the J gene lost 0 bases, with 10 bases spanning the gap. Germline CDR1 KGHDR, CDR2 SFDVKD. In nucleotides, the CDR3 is TGTGCCACCAGTCAAAACGGCATGAACACTGAAGCTTTCTTT. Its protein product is CATSQNGMNTEAFF.

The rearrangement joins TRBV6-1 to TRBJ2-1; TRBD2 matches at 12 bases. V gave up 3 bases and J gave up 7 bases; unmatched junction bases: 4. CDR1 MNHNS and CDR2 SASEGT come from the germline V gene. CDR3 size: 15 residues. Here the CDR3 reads CASSDPGLAGNEQFF. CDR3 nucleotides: TGTGCCAGCAGTGATCCAGGACTAGCGGGGAATGAGCAGTTCTTC.

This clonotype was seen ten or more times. The CDR3 loop reads CSAEWTVKTDTQYF. CDR3 DNA: TGCAGTGCAGAGTGGACAGTCAAGACAGATACGCAGTATTTT. The chain uses TRBV20-1 and TRBJ2-3; D perhaps matches TRBD1 (6 bases). V lost 6 bases, J lost 3 bases, and 16 bases lay in between. CDR1 and CDR2 from the germline V gene are DFQATT and SNEGSKA (reference sequence). CDR3 length equals 14 residues.

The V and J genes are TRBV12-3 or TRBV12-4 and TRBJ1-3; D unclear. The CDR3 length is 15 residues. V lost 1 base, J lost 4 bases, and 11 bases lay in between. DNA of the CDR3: TGTGCCAGCAGTTTAGGAGCGGTCTCCGGAAACACCATATATTTT. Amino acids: CASSLGAVSGNTIYF.